This entry features one T cell receptor beta chain sequence. The sample comes from a study of human T cells and chemical hapten exposure. Study information: Throughout the approximately 24-week study, diphenylcyclopropenone was applied weekly to the patients' scalps.

TCRdb used MiXCR to reprocess the RACE reads, holding one entry per CDR3 protein. The sample records about 270,000 distinct CDR3 sequences, 7.5% to 8% being singletons. This sample's time point: pre-sensitization, week 0. Documented treatment: therapeutic diphenylcyclopropenone sensitization with weekly scalp DPC. The CDR3 runs to 14 residues. Per the germline V gene, CDR1 is SGHRS and CDR2 is YFSETQ. Trimming shortened V by 3 bases and J by 2 bases, and 11 bases separated the two germline ends. The TCR originated in a man aged 18 to 29 with alopecia areata. Some clones in this sample may be carry-over from other donors' samples. The chain is built from TRBV5-1 and TRBJ1-1; no definite D call. Sequenced material: whole blood, taken in connection with sensitization to the hapten diphenylcyclopropenone (DPC). In DNA, the CDR3 is TGCGCCAGCAGCTCCCGACGGGAAAACACTGAAGCTTTCTTT. Translated, it gives CASSSRRENTEAFF.